The subject of this entry is one T cell receptor beta chain. The clone's antigen remains unknown. Within one base of it there is no much larger clone, and no base qualities were kept. This entry belongs to a study of cytomegalovirus exposure and HLA in healthy donors (dated by TCRdb to 2016 to 2017). Describing the broader study: In an earlier analysis of 450 to 750 of the donors, around 290 Gb of sequence data and just under 120 million unique TCR beta sequences from about 180 million T cells were reported. Genome-wide SNP genotypes for about three fifths of the roughly 670 donors were used in a later genetic analysis, which treated that subset as a discovery cohort. An earlier analysis of approximately 630 of the donors applied high-throughput TCR beta sequencing to assess whether each TCR beta V gene segment acted as functional or pseudogenic. Using immunosequencing, the study profiled T cell repertoires from 500 to 800 subjects and related those repertoires to cytomegalovirus serostatus. Besides the first cohort of 666 subjects, a separate validation cohort made up of some 110 different subjects was used. To predict cytomegalovirus infection status, the study brought together high-throughput TCR immunosequencing, statistical association of individual TCRs with disease status, and machine learning. All discovery cohort repertoires had been generated on a single sequencing platform. Roughly 5 DR-DQ haplotypes were handled as single units for association and clustering, since linkage in the cohort was strong. Around 330 gigabases of sequencing data and 91 million or so unique TCR sequences made up an early release that covered about 640 HLA-typed donors. Of the approximately 400 genotyped donors, approximately 80% fell in the genetic ancestry cluster associated with self-reported Caucasian donors. The study was designed to test whether signatures of past pathogen exposure could be identified by cataloging public T cell receptors. Both class I and class II loci were covered by HLA typing, at four-digit resolution. Typing coverage differed by locus: A, B, C, DRB1 and DQB1 were typed in about 620-640 donors, DQA1 in 522, DPA1 in roughly 590, and DPB1 in 400 to 480. A later analysis re-examined previously published TCR beta repertoires from roughly 720 donors and added high-resolution HLA genotyping to investigate patterns of TCR occurrence. Among around 400 genotyped donors of the cohort, an average of about 240,000 unique TCR beta nucleotide sequences were sequenced per donor, approximately 20% of them non-productive. In the later analysis, no new phenotypic data were used to find candidate immune exposures; instead, reliance was placed on TCR beta sequences and their occurrence across donors. Donor age, sex, ethnicity and CMV serostatus were compiled together with the repertoire data.

What the research found in general, with its limitations: The 87-base-pair reads could not distinguish some IMGT-functional V segments, including TRBV6-2 and TRBV6-3, so those segments were excluded. Because counts were too low, seventeen rarely observed V segments, including chromosome 9 orphons, were left out of the earlier analysis of roughly 600 of the donors. A later analysis found that TCR association rates varied across HLA loci, with DRB1 alleles showing the most associated TCRs and HLA-C alleles the fewest. Compared with equally common non-associated chains, HLA-associated TCR beta chains in a later analysis were more clonally expanded and had lower generation probabilities. Most CMV-associated TCR beta chains appeared to be HLA-restricted in a later analysis, and the HLA associations seemed to be driven largely by CMV exposure. Because HLA typing was unavailable for some donors at each locus, only the typed subset was used in association tests. In both the original and validation cohorts, the classifier was reported to diagnose cytomegalovirus status with high specificity and sensitivity. A cluster of highly shared sequence variants was judged likely to be a technical artifact of the sequencing pipeline. According to a later analysis, parvovirus B19, influenza, CMV and Epstein-Barr virus appeared linked to several top co-occurrence clusters. A further reported finding was that TCR beta sequences accurately predicted the HLA-A and HLA-B alleles for most subjects in the first cohort. A later genetic analysis associated a missense DCLRE1C variant with V-gene and J-gene trimming of TCR beta chains, and an independent cohort replicated the association. Roughly uniform sequencing depth across donors was assumed in presence/absence analyses, although this assumption may not hold. Compared with the roughly 700-donor mean, donors in an Asian-associated ancestry cluster had fewer N-insertions in productive TCRs, according to a later genetic analysis. Most TCR sequences were observed very rarely across donors, whereas some public TCRs were present in many individuals. This cohort had only TCR beta chains sequenced, and the lack of alpha or paired-chain data limited which features could be detected. It was suggested by the authors that the approach could potentially be generalized to other disease states and immunological phenotypes. The study listed 150 to 200 TCR beta chains as associated with cytomegalovirus. In vitro tests confirmed that a few of the cytomegalovirus-associated TCR beta chains recognize cytomegalovirus antigens. An earlier analysis of 587 of the donors showed that most TCR beta V segments appeared in productive rearrangements either about 87% or about 30% of the time, which broadly matched IMGT annotations. Immune exposure information for the cohort was limited to CMV serostatus. Linkage disequilibrium might explain the correlated functional status among segregating V segments, but an unknown experimental factor could not be excluded. When HLA alleles, especially DR and DQ, strongly co-occurred, TCR associations were difficult to assign to individual alleles. Specific HLA alleles were associated with about 17,000 TCR beta sequences at a false discovery rate of 0.05 in a later analysis.

The cohort consisted of 666 healthy bone marrow donors. At the time of sampling, all cohort members were nominally healthy, though unrecorded immune exposures were likely present. The donor tested CMV seronegative, placing the donor among the 352 seronegative members of the cohort. A peripheral blood sample was collected from each donor, and TCR beta sequencing was performed on peripheral blood mononuclear cells. Genomic DNA extraction from the blood cell samples was performed with the Qiagen DNeasy Blood Extraction Kit. V lost 1 base and J lost 3 bases, and the count of bases not matched to a germline gene is 5. The CDR3 measures 15 amino acids from cysteine to phenylalanine. Only the CDR3 part of the read is kept: 45 bases, read in frame from the first base. The germline V gene (reference sequence) specifies SEHNR as CDR1 and FQNEAQ as CDR2. To prepare the library, the immunoSEQ multiplex PCR assay was applied. A mixture of 60 forward primers for TCR Vbeta segments and 13 reverse primers for TCR Jbeta segments was used in the multiplex PCR. A multiplex PCR assay on genomic DNA amplified the CDR3 region of rearranged TCR beta genes. On the Illumina HiSeq System, the amplified TCR beta libraries were sequenced as 87-base-pair reads. In the source study's methods: Across the 700 or so repertoires, a later analysis counted approximately 83 million unique TCR beta chains, some 11 million of which were shared by at least two donors. Raw reads were error-corrected and collapsed into unique sequences with a nearest-neighbor algorithm that merged closely related sequences to remove PCR and sequencing errors. To assign V, D and J gene segments, CDR3 sequences were aligned to IMGT reference sequences. For a sequence to be retained, a match of at least six nucleotides to both a V gene segment and a J gene segment was required. Rearrangements were called productive when the CDR3 lacked stop codons and stayed in frame with V and J; all others were non-productive. CDR3 was defined according to IMGT convention as the region running from the second conserved V-encoded cysteine to the conserved J-encoded phenylalanine. Sequences without an unambiguous match to a single V gene segment were excluded from the earlier analysis of a few hundred of the donors. In an earlier analysis of 587 of the donors, V segments were called functional above 56.7% productive rearrangements and were called segregating when the between-donor standard deviation exceeded 5%. A statistical classification framework was developed to diagnose cytomegalovirus status using the catalog of TCR beta chain sequences. V and J gene assignment, in a later analysis, came from comparing TCR nucleotide sequences with IMGT/GENE-DB human TR gene sequences. Using the TCRdist pipeline, a later analysis assigned CDR3 sequences along with most-parsimonious VDJ recombination scenarios. In a later analysis, every TCR beta chain was defined by the combination of its CDR3 amino acid sequence and its V-gene family, and reads without a unique V-gene family were dropped. A later analysis removed over 500 highly shared, low-generation-probability nucleotide sequences to deal with suspected cross-contamination and a sequencing artifact. A later analysis calculated a clonal expansion index for each public chain from normalized within-repertoire ranks of inferred template counts. In a later analysis, generation probabilities were computed with a VDJ recombination model fitted to out-of-frame rearrangements, and the resulting probabilities were checked against IGoR. A later analysis scored TCR-TCR, TCR-HLA and TCR-CMV co-occurrence with hypergeometric tests, applying a repertoire-size bias correction to TCR pairs. False discovery rates were estimated in a later analysis by permuting HLA or CMV assignments 20 times. In a later analysis, co-occurring TCRs were grouped with DBSCAN, and TCRdist sequence similarity was added when clustering was performed within HLA-allele-positive subsets. Repertoires with fewer than 30,000 or more than 120,000 public chains, plus five repertoires with anomalous nucleotide sharing, were excluded from co-occurrence clustering. TCRdb provides this immuneACCESS table in a form limited to in-frame rearrangements. Some clones are lacking; in checked studies, under half of them reflect an unresolved V gene, and why the rest are absent is not known. Clone size and V and J calls were adopted from that table, with D and trimming inferred from the DNA. The table for this sample lists about 130,000 clones; around three quarters of them were counted only once. Over 1.5% of the sample lies in the top ten.

The TCR originated in a woman aged 45-65 years in good health and CMV-seronegative. Input material: PBMCs. The rearrangement combines TRBV7-9 with TRBJ2-5; 7 middle bases align to TRBD2. The CDR3 in this case is CASSLGLLAEETQYF. DNA sequence: TGTGCCAGCAGCTTAGGGCTCCTAGCGGAAGAGACCCAGTACTTC.